Shown below are 29 T cell receptor beta chains from a single sample sequenced in a study of T cell changes during pregnancy in multiple sclerosis. TCRdb keeps only in-frame clones here, not all; method: immunoSEQ multiplex PCR. The sample gives 55,000 to 75,000 clones, roughly 94% of which show up once; roughly 1.5% is in the top ten. The sequencing used peripheral blood, collected after pregnancy. The receptors shown here come from a female donor with multiple sclerosis, enrolled in a pregnancy study.

The chain couples TRBV20-1 to TRBJ1-2, with a weak D call TRBD1 (5 bases). The CDR3 length is 11 residues. The V end lost 3 bases, the J end lost 6 bases, and 8 bases lay between the germline ends. Germline V gene data show CDR1 as DFQATT and CDR2 as SNEGSKA (reference sequence). The DNA of the CDR3 is TGCAGTGCTAGCGGGGGGGATGGCTACACCTTC. It codes for CSASGGDGYTF.

The rearrangement links TRBV20-1 to TRBJ2-7; D is ambiguous. CDR1 and CDR2 from the germline V gene are DFQATT and SNEGSKA (reference sequence). V gave up 5 bases and J gave up 1 base, with 6 bases separating them. The CDR3 totals 11 residues. CDR3 residues: CSAVQSYEQYF. CDR3 DNA: TGCAGTGCTGTCCAGTCCTACGAGCAGTACTTC.

This clone appeared a single time. The chain couples TRBV2 to TRBJ2-4; a possible D gene is TRBD1 (5 bases). V was pared by 6 bases and J by 0 bases, with 9 bases between. CDR1 and CDR2 (germline): SNHLY, FYNNEI. CDR3 length: 14 residues. CDR3 sequence reads: CASSTTEAKNIQYF. CDR3 bases: TGTGCCAGCAGCACGACAGAAGCCAAAAACATTCAGTACTTC.

The chain couples TRBV11-2 to TRBJ2-1, with 10 nucleotides matching TRBD2. This CDR3 is 15 amino acids long. V trimming: 5 bases; J trimming: 2 bases; junction bases outside the gene matches: 3. Germline V lookup: CDR1 SGHAT, CDR2 FQNNGV. CDR3 sequence reads: CASSLLAGAYNEQFF. CDR3 in DNA: TGTGCCAGCAGCCTTCTAGCGGGAGCCTACAATGAGCAGTTCTTC.

The V and J genes are TRBV2 and TRBJ2-2, with TRBD1 identical over 7 bases. V lost 6 bases to trimming and J lost 0 bases; unmatched junction nucleotides: 1. The CDR3 runs 14 residues. Germline CDR1 reads SNHLY; CDR2 reads FYNNEI. This chain's CDR3 is CASRTGSNTGELFF. The CDR3 DNA is TGTGCCAGCAGGACAGGGTCGAACACCGGGGAGCTGTTTTTT.

In nucleotides, the CDR3 is TGCGCCAGCAGCCCCCTAATAATAACAGGGAACTATGGCTACACCTTC. Translating it yields CASSPLIITGNYGYTF. The gene calls are TRBV5-1 and TRBJ1-2, with D perhaps matching TRBD1 (6 bases). From germline, CDR1 is SGHRS and CDR2 YFSETQ. The V gene lost 4 bases and the J gene lost 2 bases, with 18 bases spanning the gap. There are 16 residues in the CDR3.

CDR3 in amino acids: CASSTIQKNYGYTF. For the CDR3, the DNA is TGTGCCAGTAGTACCATACAGAAAAACTATGGCTACACCTTC. The gene calls are TRBV19 and TRBJ1-2; D is unresolved. V lost 4 bases to trimming and J lost 2 bases, with 11 bases between them. Germline CDR1 and CDR2: LNHDA and SQIVND (reference sequence). The CDR3 is made up of 14 amino acids.

V usage is TRBV2 and J usage is TRBJ2-1, with 9 bases lining up with TRBD2. Trimming cost V 4 bases and J 0 bases; bases outside gene matches: 10. This CDR3 is 18 amino acids long. Germline V CDR1 and CDR2: SNHLY, FYNNEI. CDR3 DNA: TGTGCCAGCAGTGGCGGGGGGGAGGAAGGTAGCTCCTACAATGAGCAGTTCTTC. Its translation: CASSGGGEEGSSYNEQFF.

The chain recombines TRBV5-4 with TRBJ1-1, with 8 bases aligning to TRBD1. CDR1 SGHNT and CDR2 YYREEE come from the germline V gene (reference sequence). The length of the CDR3 is 15 residues. After removal of 8 bases from V and 1 base from J, the junction contained 10 bases not matched to a gene. CDR3 protein: CASVSDGTGNTEAFF. In nucleotides, the CDR3 is TGTGCCAGTGTCTCCGACGGGACAGGGAACACTGAAGCTTTCTTT.

The rearrangement links TRBV7-6 to TRBJ2-7; no definite D call. Per the germline V gene, CDR1 is SGHVS and CDR2 is FNYEAQ. V was cut by 1 base and J by 0 bases, with 7 bases left in between. This CDR3 region has 14 residues. The CDR3 DNA is TGTGCCAGCAGCTTAGAGCCACTCTCCTACGAGCAGTACTTC. Protein product: CASSLEPLSYEQYF.

This chain connects TRBV30 to TRBJ1-2; 7 nucleotides line up with TRBD1. This CDR3 is built from 15 residues. The V gene's germline CDR1 is GTSNPN and CDR2 SVGIG (reference sequence). With V trimmed by 2 bases and J by 4 bases, 10 bases remained unmatched. CDR3 sequence reads: CAWSRVDRLAYGYTF. The CDR3 coding sequence is TGTGCCTGGAGTAGGGTGGACAGGCTTGCCTATGGCTACACCTTC.

This sequence joins TRBV7-2 and TRBJ2-5; 9 bases line up with TRBD1. CDR3 size: 14 residues. The J segment lost 3 bases and the V segment lost 5 bases, leaving 4 bases of the junction unmatched. CDR1 and CDR2 from the germline V gene are SGHTA and FQGNSA. The CDR3 coding sequence is TGTGCCAGCAGCCCACGGACAGGGGAAGAGACCCAGTACTTC. Protein product: CASSPRTGEETQYF.

The rearrangement joins TRBV27 to TRBJ2-1, with 11 nucleotides matching TRBD2. The CDR3 is 18 residues long. Germline CDR1 MNHEY, CDR2 SMNVEV (reference sequence). V gave up 6 bases and J gave up 9 bases; unmatched junction bases: 19. CDR3 nucleotides: TGTGCCAGCAGCACCCTGTGGGGTGCCCTAGCGGGAGGTAGTGAGCAGTTCTTC. Translation gives CASSTLWGALAGGSEQFF.

This clone was seen a handful of times. V is TRBV28 and J is TRBJ2-2, with 9 bases lining up with TRBD2. CDR1 MDHEN and CDR2 SYDVKM come from the germline V gene. The CDR3 has 15 amino acids. Germline trimming cut 6 bases from V and 6 bases from J; bases unmatched to any gene: 8. This CDR3 reads CASRKPSGIPGELFF. The CDR3 bases are TGTGCCAGCAGGAAACCTAGCGGGATCCCCGGGGAGCTGTTTTTT.

V gene TRBV29-1 combines with J gene TRBJ1-2; D perhaps matches TRBD1 (6 bases). V was cut by 6 bases and J by 6 bases, with 14 bases left in between. CDR1 SQVTM and CDR2 ANQGSEA come from the germline V gene. The CDR3 totals 12 residues. The CDR3, as DNA: TGCAGCGTCGACAGGTCTCGGGATGGCTACACCTTC. Translated: CSVDRSRDGYTF.

The gene calls are TRBV30 and TRBJ2-1; 9 nucleotides match TRBD2. Germline values: CDR1 GTSNPN, CDR2 SVGIG (reference sequence). V dropped 2 bases and J dropped 3; count of bases not matched to a gene: 5. The CDR3 has 15 residues. The CDR3 spells CAWSLPAGGYNEQFF. The DNA of the CDR3 is TGTGCCTGGAGTCTCCCAGCGGGAGGCTACAATGAGCAGTTCTTC.

The chain uses TRBV27 and TRBJ2-5; 9 nucleotides align to TRBD2. The CDR3 contains 16 residues. Per the germline V gene, CDR1 is MNHEY and CDR2 is SMNVEV (reference sequence). Unmatched junction bases numbered 11, after V lost 6 bases and J lost 3 bases. CDR3 nucleotides: TGTGCCAGCAGGAACCCCTTGACTAGCGGAAAAGAGACCCAGTACTTC. Protein: CASRNPLTSGKETQYF.

V usage is TRBV10-3 and J usage is TRBJ2-2; TRBD1 agrees at 9 bases. The germline V gene has CDR1 ENHRY and CDR2 SYGVKD. Trimming cost V 10 bases and J 8 bases; bases outside gene matches: 14. The CDR3 is 15 residues long. CDR3 nucleotide sequence: TGTGCCACCCAGGAAGAGGGACAGGGTATAGGGGAGCTGTTTTTT. It encodes CATQEEGQGIGELFF.

The J gene is TRBJ2-1, the V gene TRBV28; 7 nucleotides match TRBD2. This CDR3 has 14 amino acids. Per the germline V gene, CDR1 is MDHEN and CDR2 is SYDVKM. The V and J ends lost 3 bases and 10 bases, in that order; junction bases with no gene match: 9. The CDR3 loop is CASSFGPGDYEQFF. The CDR3 region has the DNA TGTGCCAGCAGTTTTGGACCTGGGGACTACGAGCAGTTCTTC.

The chain recombines TRBV7-2 with TRBJ2-3; 9 nucleotides line up with TRBD2. CDR1 is SGHTA, CDR2 FQGNSA, per germline. The trim removed 5 bases at V and 4 bases at J, leaving 13 bases unmatched. This CDR3 has 17 residues. The CDR3 bases are TGTGCCAGCAGCCTCAAACGGGGCGGGAGGGCCCCAGATACGCAGTATTTT. This encodes CASSLKRGGRAPDTQYF.

V usage is TRBV29-1 and J usage is TRBJ2-7, with D possibly TRBD1 on 7 matching bases. V was cut by 2 bases and J by 6 bases, with 14 bases left in between. The CDR3 spans 13 residues. Germline V gene data show CDR1 as SQVTM and CDR2 as ANQGSEA. The chain's CDR3 is CSVEQGRGVEQYF. The CDR3 DNA reads as TGCAGCGTTGAACAGGGCAGGGGGGTCGAGCAGTACTTC.

V is TRBV5-4 and J is TRBJ2-7; a possible D gene is TRBD2 (6 bases). The CDR3 runs 15 residues. Per germline, CDR1 SGHNT and CDR2 YYREEE (reference sequence). Deletions cut 0 bases from V and 0 bases from J, with 10 bases between. This chain's CDR3 is CASSLASETSYEQYF. Written as DNA, the CDR3 is TGTGCCAGCAGCTTGGCTAGCGAGACCTCCTACGAGCAGTACTTC.

This chain links TRBV12-5 with TRBJ2-2; 10 nucleotides line up with TRBD2. The CDR3 contains 19 residues. With 0 bases clipped from V and 9 bases from J, the junction kept 16 bases outside the gene matches. The germline V gene encodes CDR1 LGHNT and CDR2 FRNRAP. The CDR3 sequence: CASGLVDSGRPILFRELFF. Here the CDR3 DNA reads TGTGCTAGTGGTTTGGTAGATAGCGGGAGGCCGATACTTTTTCGGGAGCTGTTTTTT.

This chain joins TRBV21-1 and TRBJ2-7; the table calls TRBD2, which could not be checked here. TRBV21-1 is deemed a pseudogene. The CDR3 runs to 18 residues. The CDR3 region has the DNA TGTGCCAGCAGCAAAGTGCGGGGGAGCACTAGCGGGTCCTACGAGCAGTACTTC. Its protein product is CASSKVRGSTSGSYEQYF.

This chain uses TRBV9 with TRBJ2-1; 8 bases map to TRBD2. This CDR3 is 17 amino acids long. Germline assignment: CDR1 SGDLS and CDR2 YYNGEE. With 0 bases clipped from V and 0 bases from J, the junction kept 5 bases outside the gene matches. The CDR3 DNA reads as TGTGCCAGCAGCGTAGTAGCGGGATTGAGCTCCTACAATGAGCAGTTCTTC. Its translation: CASSVVAGLSSYNEQFF.

V usage is TRBV19 and J usage is TRBJ1-1; tentative D call: TRBD1 (5 bases). CDR1 LNHDA and CDR2 SQIVND come from the germline V gene (reference sequence). Trimming took off 5 bases at V and 5 bases at J, with 12 bases between the two ends. There are 13 residues in the CDR3. CDR3 sequence reads: CASSRTRQTEAFF. CDR3 coding DNA: TGTGCCAGTAGTCGCACCCGACAGACTGAAGCTTTCTTT. Full variable domain (outside the CDR3, taken from reference TRBV19 and TRBJ1-1): DGGITQSPKYLFRKEGQNVTLSCEQNLNHDAMYWYRQDPGQGLRLIYYSQIVNDFQKGDIAEGYSVSREKKESFPLTVTSAQKNPTAFYLCASSRTRQTEAFFGQGTRLTVV.

The chain links TRBV6-5 to TRBJ2-2; the D gene is possibly TRBD2 (6 bases). CDR1 is MNHEY, CDR2 SVGAGI, per germline. The V end was cut by 6 bases, the J end by 4 bases, with 12 bases between. This CDR3 is built from 14 residues. CDR3 nucleotide sequence: TGTGCCAGCAGGGACTACTCTCCCACCGGGGAGCTGTTTTTT. Its protein product is CASRDYSPTGELFF.

The chain uses TRBV5-4 and TRBJ2-7; 11 nucleotides line up with TRBD2. The CDR3 runs to 17 residues. With 4 bases clipped from V and 2 bases from J, the junction kept 11 bases outside the gene matches. In germline, CDR1 is SGHNT, CDR2 YYREEE (reference sequence). CDR3 amino acids: CASSDGTSGTLTYEQYF. DNA for the CDR3: TGTGCCAGCAGCGACGGGACTAGCGGCACCCTTACCTACGAGCAGTACTTC.

The chain combines TRBV28 with TRBJ1-5; a possible D gene is TRBD1 (6 bases). Per germline, CDR1 MDHEN and CDR2 SYDVKM. This CDR3 has 15 residues. V was pared by 5 bases and J by 0 bases, with 11 bases between. The CDR3 DNA sequence: TGTGCCAGCAGTCCTGGGGGGGCTAGCAATCAGCCCCAGCATTTT. Amino acid sequence: CASSPGGASNQPQHF.